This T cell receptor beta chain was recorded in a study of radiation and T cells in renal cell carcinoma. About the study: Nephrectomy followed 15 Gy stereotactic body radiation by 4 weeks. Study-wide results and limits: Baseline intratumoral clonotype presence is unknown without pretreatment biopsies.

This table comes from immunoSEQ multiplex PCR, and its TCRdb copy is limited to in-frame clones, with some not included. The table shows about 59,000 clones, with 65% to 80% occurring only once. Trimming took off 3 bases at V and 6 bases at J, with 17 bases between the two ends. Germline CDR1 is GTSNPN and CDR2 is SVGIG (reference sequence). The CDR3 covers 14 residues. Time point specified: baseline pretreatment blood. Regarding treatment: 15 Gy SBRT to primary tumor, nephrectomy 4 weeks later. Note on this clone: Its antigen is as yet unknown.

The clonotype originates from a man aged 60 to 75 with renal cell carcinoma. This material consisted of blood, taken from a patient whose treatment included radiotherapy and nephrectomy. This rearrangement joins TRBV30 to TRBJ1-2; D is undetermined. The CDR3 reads CAWSLGSHFDGYTF. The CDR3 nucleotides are TGTGCCTGGAGCCTCGGCTCCCATTTCGATGGCTACACCTTC.